Listed here is a single T cell receptor beta chain. Sequencing used immunoSEQ multiplex PCR; TCRdb keeps in-frame clones, though not all of them. Among under 600,000 clones, 97% were seen once, and the ten largest hold 0.045% to 0.07%. The data originate from a study of shared clonotypes between healthy human individuals. This CDR3 region has 15 residues. V lost 0 bases, J lost 7 bases, and 10 bases stayed unmatched. Germline V lookup: CDR1 SGHDT, CDR2 YYEEEE. V and J are TRBV5-6 and TRBJ2-7, with 7 bases lining up with TRBD2. Sample: naive CD4+ T cells sorted from blood. Subset meaning: CD45RA+ positively selected. This receptor was taken from a woman in her twenties or thirties in good health. The CDR3 loop reads CASSLEAGESWEQYF. Written as DNA, the CDR3 is TGTGCCAGCAGCTTGGAGGCGGGAGAAAGTTGGGAGCAGTACTTC.